In this sample, the clone carrying this TCR beta chain turned up a few times. The target antigen is unknown. One junction end disagrees with the germline gene, perhaps due to a read error. This sample was taken from a study of blood T cells in healthy people across ages. The study, taken as a whole, reports: Conclusively comparing naive with antigen-experienced cells was impossible with unsorted PBMCs. The study regarded diversity estimates from one million T cells as underestimates.

Combining a sample-barcoded 5' primer with a J-beta primer mix, a second PCR ran for roughly 6 to 11 cycles. Each CDR3 protein is one row after TCRdb ran MiXCR on the 5' RACE reads. Of fewer than 1,200,000 distinct CDR3 sequences in the sample, less than 25% were seen once. This CDR3 has 14 residues. The same data also went into a second study, on T cells of mothers and their children. As that report states: From each mother came over 8.5 million TCR beta CDR3 reads, and from each child came 2.5 million to 3.5 million.

This receptor was identified in a girl aged 2 to 10 in good health. This chain joins TRBV12-3 or TRBV12-4 and TRBJ2-3; D not resolved. The material sequenced was blood. CDR3 coding DNA: TGTGCCAGCAGCTTAGCTCCGAATCCTAATACGCAGTATTTT. This encodes CASSLAPNPNTQYF.